What follows describes a single TCR beta chain. Its specificity is not known. Germline V CDR1 and CDR2: SGHAT, FQNNGV. The CDR3 has 15 residues. Per individual sample, eight separate reactions were used to make cDNA. TCRdb re-called the 5' RACE reads; one entry per CDR3 protein, DNA not given. The repertoire table contains about 420,000 distinct CDR3 sequences. This record comes from a study of monozygotic twins with inflammatory bowel disease. The study, taken as a whole, reports: People with IBD had fewer clonotypes in common with others than healthy twins did, especially with disease activity.

The receptor was isolated from a human donor with ulcerative colitis or Crohn's disease, or a healthy co-twin of an affected twin (not recorded which). The rearrangement links TRBV11-2 to TRBJ2-2; the TCRdb D gene call, TRBD2, has no DNA to confirm it. Specimen: blood. CDR3 sequence reads: CASSLERPSGGELFF.